Listed here are 29 T cell receptor beta chains from one sample, sequenced in a study of T cell therapy after organ transplantation. TCRdb's copy holds only in-frame clones and misses some; the assay was immunoSEQ multiplex PCR. Of about 48,000 clones listed, about 95% are singletons. These receptors' antigens are unknown. Sample: CD8+ T cells from blood, taken before autologous CMV-specific T cell therapy. The receptor source for this set is a human patient who had received a solid organ transplant and had CMV disease.

V gene TRBV7-9 combines with J gene TRBJ1-1; 8 bases are a match to TRBD1. The CDR3 consists of 14 residues. Trimming removed 3 bases from V and 2 bases from J; junction bases left unmatched: 2. CDR1 SEHNR and CDR2 FQNEAQ come from the germline V gene (reference sequence). For the CDR3, the DNA is TGTGCCAGCAGCTTGACAGGGGACAACACTGAAGCTTTCTTT. Protein product: CASSLTGDNTEAFF. The variable domain in full, with the rest retrieved from reference TRBV7-9 and TRBJ1-1, is DTGVSQNPRHKITKRGQNVTFRCDPISEHNRLYWYRQTLGQGPEFLTYFQNEAQLEKSRLLSDRFSAERPKGSFSTLEIQRTEQGDSAMYLCASSLTGDNTEAFFGQGTRLTVV.

This clone was seen only once. J is TRBJ2-7 and V is TRBV29-1; D is ambiguous. With 1 base removed from V and 0 bases from J, the gap between germline ends came to 13 bases. There are 15 residues in the CDR3. The germline gives CDR1 SQVTM, CDR2 ANQGSEA. The CDR3 DNA follows: TGCAGCGTTGAAGGTCGTCCTCCCCACTCCTACGAGCAGTACTTC. Translation gives CSVEGRPPHSYEQYF.

The chain carries TRBV10-3 and TRBJ2-7; D is perhaps TRBD1 or TRBD2 (5 bases each). Germline lookup yields CDR1 ENHRY and CDR2 SYGVKD. Trimming removed 4 bases at V and 5 bases at J, with 15 bases between. The CDR3 extends over 14 amino acids. The CDR3 coding sequence is TGTGCCATCAGTGGGAGAGGGGCCAAAGACGAGCAGTACTTC. It encodes CAISGRGAKDEQYF.

The V call is TRBV13, the J call TRBJ1-1; D unclear. Germline V gene data show CDR1 as PRHDT and CDR2 as FYEKMQ (reference sequence). This CDR3 spans 14 amino acids. V was trimmed by 0 bases and J by 2 bases, leaving 7 bases between them. CDR3 in amino acids: CASSLGRINTEAFF. CDR3 DNA sequence: TGTGCCAGCAGCTTAGGCAGGATCAACACTGAAGCTTTCTTT.

This rearrangement joins TRBV4-1 to TRBJ2-7; the match to TRBD1 covers 8 bases. This CDR3 has 16 amino acids. With 1 base clipped from V and 3 bases from J, the junction kept 8 bases outside the gene matches. The germline CDR1 and CDR2 sequences are MGHRA and YSYEKL. The CDR3 region is CASSQGGGQVLYEQYF. The CDR3 bases are TGCGCCAGCAGCCAAGGTGGGGGACAGGTACTCTACGAGCAGTACTTC.

This sequence joins TRBV6-4 and TRBJ2-2; D uncertain. The germline V and J ends were trimmed by 5 bases and 6 bases, with 10 bases remaining between them. The CDR3 contains 13 residues. CDR1 is MRHNA and CDR2 is SNTAGT in the germline V gene. CDR3 in amino acids: CASSPSSSGELFF. CDR3 nucleotides: TGTGCCAGCAGTCCAAGTAGCTCCGGGGAGCTGTTTTTT.

V is TRBV15 and J is TRBJ1-4; TRBD1 matches at 9 bases. This CDR3 has 14 residues. Germline CDR1 reads LNHNV; CDR2 reads YYDKDF (reference sequence). With V trimmed by 2 bases and J by 8 bases, 3 bases remained unmatched. CDR3 loop: CATSRRTGVEKLFF. The CDR3 DNA reads as TGTGCCACCAGCAGAAGGACAGGGGTAGAAAAACTGTTTTTT.

This clone was counted a single time. The chain joins TRBV5-4 to TRBJ1-1, with unresolved D. V was cut by 4 bases and J by 2 bases, with 21 bases left in between. The length of the CDR3 is 17 residues. The germline V gene has CDR1 SGHNT and CDR2 YYREEE (reference sequence). The CDR3 protein is CASSPPPGQAINTEAFF. The CDR3 DNA follows: TGTGCCAGCAGCCCACCCCCAGGTCAGGCAATTAACACTGAAGCTTTCTTT.

This clone was recorded only once. The chain couples TRBV27 to TRBJ2-3, with 11 bases identical to TRBD1. V lost 6 bases to trimming and J lost 5 bases; unmatched junction nucleotides: 4. This CDR3 has 14 amino acids. Germline-derived CDR1 and CDR2 are MNHEY and SMNVEV (reference sequence). CDR3 sequence: CASRGTGGLDTQYF. CDR3 in DNA: TGTGCCAGCAGAGGGACAGGGGGTCTAGATACGCAGTATTTT.

DNA of the CDR3: TGTGCCAGCAGCTTGGCCGAGCGGGAGGTCTCCTACAATGAGCAGTTCTTC. Translated: CASSLAEREVSYNEQFF. The chain employs TRBV5-6 and TRBJ2-1, with 9 bases identical to TRBD2. Germline V lookup: CDR1 SGHDT, CDR2 YYEEEE. This CDR3 has 17 residues. The trim removed 0 bases at V and 0 bases at J, leaving 4 bases unmatched.

The CDR3 DNA follows: TGTGCCTGGAGTGACAGGGCGAATCAGCCCCAGCATTTT. Residues: CAWSDRANQPQHF. The chain uses TRBV30 and TRBJ1-5, with D possibly matching TRBD1 (6 bases). Trimming took off 1 base at V and 4 bases at J, with 8 bases between the two ends. CDR3 length: 13 amino acids. The germline gives CDR1 GTSNPN, CDR2 SVGIG (reference sequence).

This chain links TRBV12-5 with TRBJ2-1, with a tentative D call TRBD1 (7 bases). V was cut by 3 bases and J by 3 bases, with 15 bases left in between. The CDR3 totals 16 residues. The V gene's germline CDR1 is LGHNT and CDR2 FRNRAP. The CDR3 region has the DNA TGTGCTAGTGGTTTACAGGGGAGGCTCTACTACAATGAGCAGTTCTTC. This gives the protein CASGLQGRLYYNEQFF.

V and J are TRBV5-1 and TRBJ2-1; 10 bases match TRBD2. V lost 2 bases, J lost 7 bases, and 3 bases stayed unmatched. Per the germline V gene, CDR1 is SGHRS and CDR2 is YFSETQ. The CDR3 consists of 14 residues. CDR3 sequence reads: CASSLTSGKNEQFF. CDR3 bases: TGCGCCAGCAGCTTAACTAGCGGGAAGAATGAGCAGTTCTTC.

The chain joins TRBV19 to TRBJ1-3, with a tentative D call TRBD1 (6 bases). CDR3 length equals 15 residues. V dropped 6 bases and J dropped 0 bases, with 12 bases sitting between them. Germline CDR1 reads LNHDA; CDR2 reads SQIVND (reference sequence). The CDR3 sequence is CASSRDINSGNTIYF. DNA for the CDR3: TGTGCCAGTAGCAGGGACATCAACTCTGGAAACACCATATATTTT.

The chain's CDR3 is CASSSPYLNPQGNTEAFF. CDR3 nucleotides: TGTGCCAGCAGTTCCCCATACCTAAACCCACAGGGGAACACTGAAGCTTTCTTT. The gene calls are TRBV27 and TRBJ1-1; possible D gene TRBD1, 6 bases. Germline-derived CDR1 and CDR2 are MNHEY and SMNVEV (reference sequence). There are 18 residues in the CDR3. V lost 4 bases, J lost 1 base, and 22 bases lay in between.

This chain joins TRBV11-2 and TRBJ2-7, with 9 bases aligning to TRBD1. Trimming at V came to 4 bases and at J to 3 bases, leaving 4 bases not matched to a gene. The CDR3 has 14 residues. Germline V gene data show CDR1 as SGHAT and CDR2 as FQNNGV. CDR3 sequence (DNA): TGTGCCAGCAGCTATGGGACAGGGAGCTACGAGCAGTACTTC. Translation: CASSYGTGSYEQYF.

CDR3 in DNA: TGTGCCAGCAGTTTGGGAACTGCTGGGTTTCTGGCTGAAGCTTTCTTT. Amino acids: CASSLGTAGFLAEAFF. The V and J genes are TRBV27 and TRBJ1-1; no clear D. Germline V gene data show CDR1 as MNHEY and CDR2 as SMNVEV (reference sequence). Trimming took 3 bases from V and 6 from J, leaving 20 bases between them. The CDR3 has 16 amino acids.

The J gene is TRBJ2-3, the V gene TRBV5-4; TRBD2 aligns across 9 bases. The length of the CDR3 is 15 residues. Germline-derived CDR1 and CDR2 are SGHNT and YYREEE (reference sequence). Losses at the gene ends were 4 bases for V and 3 bases for J; bases not matched to a gene: 6. CDR3 amino acids: CASSQGLAGTDTQYF. The CDR3 nucleotides read TGTGCCAGCAGCCAGGGGCTAGCGGGGACAGATACGCAGTATTTT.

This sequence joins TRBV29-1 and TRBJ1-1; D ambiguous. The CDR3 runs to 13 residues. Trimming shortened V by 7 bases and J by 1 base, and 13 bases separated the two germline ends. Germline V gives CDR1 SQVTM, CDR2 ANQGSEA. The CDR3 nucleotides read TGCAGCGAACGACCCTACGGGAACACTGAAGCTTTCTTT. Its translation is CSERPYGNTEAFF.

This sequence joins TRBV27 and TRBJ1-5; TRBD1 matches 7 bases. CDR1 is MNHEY, CDR2 SMNVEV, per germline (reference sequence). Unmatched junction bases numbered 8, after V lost 5 bases and J lost 7 bases. The CDR3 consists of 14 residues. Here the CDR3 reads CASSPRQGNQPQHF. CDR3 coding DNA: TGTGCCAGCAGTCCCCGACAGGGAAACCAGCCCCAGCATTTT.

The V call is TRBV13, the J call TRBJ2-7; maybe TRBD2 (8 bases). Trimming cost V 5 bases and J 4 bases, with 15 bases left between them. CDR3 length equals 14 residues. The germline V gene has CDR1 PRHDT and CDR2 FYEKMQ (reference sequence). The CDR3 here is CASSSGSRGYEQYF. CDR3 DNA: TGTGCCAGCAGCAGCGGGAGCAGGGGGTACGAGCAGTACTTC.

The rearrangement joins TRBV2 to TRBJ1-2, with D hard to call. The germline gives CDR1 SNHLY, CDR2 FYNNEI. This CDR3 is built from 15 residues. The V and J ends lost 8 bases and 1 base respectively, with 17 bases between them. The CDR3 sequence: CASSDPAFLNYGYTF. CDR3 in DNA: TGTGCCAGCTCCGACCCAGCCTTTCTTAACTATGGCTACACCTTC.

The chain is built from TRBV11-2 and TRBJ1-6, with D unclear. The CDR3 has 11 amino acids. V was shortened by 1 base and J by 16 bases, with 8 bases between the two germline ends. The germline V gene has CDR1 SGHAT and CDR2 FQNNGV. The CDR3 DNA reads TGTGCCAGCAGCTTAGGGAGAAGGCTCCACTTT. Protein: CASSLGRRLHF.

The rearrangement links TRBV5-6 to TRBJ2-7, with D hard to call. V shed 3 bases and J shed 6 bases, with 13 bases lying between them. The CDR3 runs to 13 residues. The germline V gene has CDR1 SGHDT and CDR2 YYEEEE. The CDR3 sequence is CASSSFLAGEQYF. CDR3 DNA sequence: TGTGCCAGCAGCTCTTTTCTGGCAGGCGAGCAGTACTTC.

The V gene is TRBV5-6, the J gene TRBJ2-7; D gene unclear. This CDR3 is built from 13 residues. The V end was cut by 1 base, the J end by 11 bases, with 16 bases between. Germline CDR1 SGHDT, CDR2 YYEEEE. CDR3 DNA sequence: TGTGCCAGCAGCTTGTCCATCCAGCAGCTGGAGTACTTC. Amino acids: CASSLSIQQLEYF.

This chain uses TRBV29-1 with TRBJ2-7, with 8 bases matching TRBD1. Germline V gene data show CDR1 as SQVTM and CDR2 as ANQGSEA. The trim removed 6 bases at V and 5 bases at J, leaving 9 bases unmatched. The CDR3 extends over 13 amino acids. CDR3 protein: CSVARTGIDEQYF. The CDR3 DNA sequence: TGCAGCGTGGCTCGGACAGGGATCGACGAGCAGTACTTC.

The chain joins TRBV9 to TRBJ2-7; maybe TRBD2 (5 bases). The CDR3 contains 15 residues. Germline V gene sequence: CDR1 SGDLS, CDR2 YYNGEE. Between the trimmed V and J ends, which lost 3 bases and 3 bases, there was a span of 16 bases. The CDR3 DNA is TGTGCCAGCAGCGCAACGGAGGCGGCTAACTACGAGCAGTACTTC. Residues: CASSATEAANYEQYF. Based on the CDR3 plus reference TRBV9 and TRBJ2-7, the full variable domain is DSGVTQTPKHLITATGQRVTLRCSPRSGDLSVYWYQQSLDQGLQFLIQYYNGEERAKGNILERFSAQQFPDLHSELNLSSLELGDSALYFCASSATEAANYEQYFGPGTRLTVT.

This clone appeared once. Germline is not matched at one junction end, which may reflect a read error. The V gene is TRBV7-8, the J gene TRBJ2-7; 12 positions match TRBD1. The CDR3 runs to 17 residues. Germline loops: CDR1 SGHVS, CDR2 FQNEAQ. The CDR3 is CASSIAGTGGVGYEQYF. CDR3 nucleotides: TGTGCCAGCAGCATAGCAGGGACAGGGGGCGTCGGGTACGAGCAGTACTTC.

This clone was recorded a few times. The V call is TRBV29-1, the J call TRBJ1-1; D not certain. The germline V and J ends were trimmed by 2 bases and 1 base, with 5 bases remaining between them. The CDR3 runs to 12 residues. The V gene's germline CDR1 is SQVTM and CDR2 ANQGSEA. The CDR3 here is CSVEYTNTEAFF. The CDR3 DNA reads as TGCAGCGTTGAATACACGAACACTGAAGCTTTCTTT. The variable domain in full, completed from reference TRBV29-1 and TRBJ1-1, reads SAVISQKPSRDICQRGTSLTIQCQVDSQVTMMFWYRQQPGQSLTLIATANQGSEATYESGFVIDKFPISRPNLTFSTLTVSNMSPEDSSIYLCSVEYTNTEAFFGQGTRLTVV.